Following are 15 T cell receptor beta chains from one sample sequenced in a study of vaccination effects on CD4 cells after COVID-19. Assay: immunoSEQ multiplex PCR; the TCRdb copy retains only in-frame clones and omits some. The data hold some 35,000 clones, with 70% to 85% observed a single time. Using viral peptide pools, the ViraFEST assay grew out antigen-specific CD4+ T cells prior to sequencing. CD4+ T cells were isolated after less than 13 days of culture. Everyone in the study got two shots of either the BNT162b2 or mRNA-1273 vaccine. The antigens of these receptors remain unknown. The sample here was CD4+ T cells from PBMCs cultured with HCoV-NL63 spike peptides, taken after COVID-19 vaccination. The receptor source for this set is a human donor who received a COVID-19 vaccine. Some clones in this sample may be carry-over from other donors' samples.

The chain is built from TRBV4-1 and TRBJ2-5; D not certain. The CDR3 consists of 13 residues. Between the trimmed V and J ends, which lost 2 bases and 5 bases, there was a span of 9 bases. Looked up from germline, CDR1 is MGHRA and CDR2 is YSYEKL. CDR3 in amino acids: CASSQPGQETQYF. DNA for the CDR3: TGCGCCAGCAGCCAACCCGGTCAGGAGACCCAGTACTTC.

This chain connects TRBV11-3 to TRBJ2-3, with D perhaps matching TRBD1 (6 bases). V was clipped by 5 bases and J by 6 bases, with 15 bases between them. Germline CDR1 SGHNT, CDR2 YENEEA. The CDR3 is made up of 14 amino acids. CDR3 sequence (DNA): TGTGCCAGCAGCCCAGTGGGGGCTCGGGATACGCAGTATTTT. Its protein product is CASSPVGARDTQYF.

J is TRBJ1-1 and V is TRBV10-1; D unresolved. The CDR3 loop spans 13 amino acids. Trimming stripped 4 bases from V and 3 bases from J, with 9 bases between. Germline V gene sequence: CDR1 WNHNN, CDR2 SYGVQD (reference sequence). This CDR3 is CASSGIHDTEAFF. In DNA form, the CDR3 reads TGCGCCAGCAGTGGGATCCATGACACTGAAGCTTTCTTT.

The genes are TRBV5-1 and TRBJ2-1, with a tentative D call TRBD2 (5 bases). Deletions cut 5 bases from V and 8 bases from J, with 17 bases between. This CDR3 contains 14 residues. From germline, CDR1 is SGHRS and CDR2 YFSETQ. The CDR3: CASSGGHLLDEQFF. DNA for the CDR3: TGCGCCAGCAGTGGCGGGCACTTACTCGATGAGCAGTTCTTC.

This clone was seen a handful of times. The J gene is TRBJ1-2, the V gene TRBV19, with D possibly TRBD1 on 5 matching bases. The V end lost 4 bases, the J end lost 8 bases, and 17 bases lay between the germline ends. CDR3 size: 14 residues. Germline V gene data show CDR1 as LNHDA and CDR2 as SQIVND (reference sequence). CDR3 sequence reads: CASSTFAREVGYTF. In DNA form, the CDR3 reads TGTGCCAGTAGTACCTTCGCCAGGGAAGTCGGCTACACCTTC. The whole variable domain, filled in from reference TRBV19 and TRBJ1-2, reads DGGITQSPKYLFRKEGQNVTLSCEQNLNHDAMYWYRQDPGQGLRLIYYSQIVNDFQKGDIAEGYSVSREKKESFPLTVTSAQKNPTAFYLCASSTFAREVGYTFGSGTRLTVV.

The chain carries TRBV30 and TRBJ2-1, with TRBD2 matching over 11 bases. CDR3 length: 19 amino acids. From germline, CDR1 is GTSNPN and CDR2 SVGIG (reference sequence). The ends lost 1 base at V and 5 bases at J; junction bases unmatched: 16. The CDR3 spells CAWSAGWTSGLGAHNEQFF. The CDR3 DNA follows: TGTGCCTGGAGTGCGGGTTGGACTAGCGGGTTGGGGGCCCACAATGAGCAGTTCTTC.

The CDR3 coding sequence is TGCGCCAGCAGCTTGGGGACAGGGAATTCACCCCTCCACTTT. The encoded protein is CASSLGTGNSPLHF. The V gene is TRBV5-1, the J gene TRBJ1-6; 8 nucleotides align to TRBD1. J gave up 7 bases and V 0 bases, and 0 bases lay outside the gene matches. From germline, CDR1 is SGHRS and CDR2 YFSETQ. This CDR3 comprises 14 residues.

The CDR3, as DNA: TGCGCCAGCAGCCAAGATATCACTGGGGCCAACGTCCTGACTTTC. Its protein product is CASSQDITGANVLTF. This rearrangement joins TRBV4-3 to TRBJ2-6, with unresolved D. The CDR3 spans 15 residues. CDR1 LGHNA and CDR2 YSLEER come from the germline V gene. The V and J ends lost 0 bases and 2 bases respectively, with 5 bases between them.

This clone was seen more than once but under ten times. The J gene is TRBJ2-3, the V gene TRBV15; D unresolved. Germline assignment: CDR1 LNHNV and CDR2 YYDKDF (reference sequence). The CDR3 has 13 amino acids. V lost 4 bases to trimming and J lost 2 bases, with 7 bases between them. Here the CDR3 reads CATSTSYTDTQYF. The CDR3 bases are TGTGCCACCAGCACATCCTACACAGATACGCAGTATTTT.

The rearrangement links TRBV3-1 (or the pseudogene TRBV3-2) to TRBJ1-5; no firm D call. The V end was cut by 1 base, the J end by 3 bases, with 10 bases between. The CDR3 is made up of 15 amino acids. Germline V gene sequence: CDR1 LGHDT, CDR2 YNNKEL (reference sequence). In DNA, the CDR3 is TGTGCCAGCAGCCAAGCTTTGCAGTCCAATCAGCCCCAGCATTTT. Translation: CASSQALQSNQPQHF.

The V call is TRBV10-3, the J call TRBJ2-3, with TRBD2 matching 12 bases. With V trimmed by 5 bases and J by 6 bases, 6 bases remained unmatched. The CDR3 is made up of 15 amino acids. Germline loops: CDR1 ENHRY, CDR2 SYGVKD. The CDR3 spells CAISSSGGAGDTQYF. The CDR3, as DNA: TGTGCCATCAGTTCTAGCGGGGGGGCCGGCGATACGCAGTATTTT.

This chain connects TRBV19 to TRBJ1-5, with 9 bases matching TRBD1. The germline V gene has CDR1 LNHDA and CDR2 SQIVND (reference sequence). V dropped 5 bases and J dropped 4; count of bases not matched to a gene: 6. This CDR3 contains 15 residues. CDR3 nucleotide sequence: TGTGCCAGTAGTCCGCCGACAGGGGGAAATCAGCCCCAGCATTTT. This sequence encodes CASSPPTGGNQPQHF. The full variable domain, completed using reference TRBV19 and TRBJ1-5, is DGGITQSPKYLFRKEGQNVTLSCEQNLNHDAMYWYRQDPGQGLRLIYYSQIVNDFQKGDIAEGYSVSREKKESFPLTVTSAQKNPTAFYLCASSPPTGGNQPQHFGDGTRLSIL.

The CDR3 sequence is CASSLRQGDIQYF. CDR3 sequence (DNA): TGTGCCAGCAGCTTACGGCAGGGCGACATTCAGTACTTC. The gene calls are TRBV7-2 and TRBJ2-4; D possibly corresponds to TRBD1 (5 bases). The CDR3 runs to 13 residues. Per the germline V gene, CDR1 is SGHTA and CDR2 is FQGNSA. With 2 bases removed from V and 8 bases from J, the gap between germline ends came to 10 bases.

The chain's CDR3 is CASGERGFYGYTF. CDR3 nucleotide sequence: TGTGCCAGTGGTGAGCGGGGGTTCTATGGCTACACCTTC. The chain links TRBV19 to TRBJ1-2; weak D call: TRBD1 (5 bases). V dropped 8 bases and J dropped 4 bases, with 14 bases sitting between them. CDR1 is LNHDA and CDR2 is SQIVND in the germline V gene (reference sequence). The CDR3 totals 13 residues.

The chain uses TRBV7-2 and TRBJ2-5; possible D gene TRBD2, 7 bases. With 3 bases removed from V and 9 bases from J, the gap between germline ends came to 20 bases. This CDR3 contains 15 residues. The germline V gene has CDR1 SGHTA and CDR2 FQGNSA. The DNA for the CDR3 is TGTGCCAGCAGCTTTGAATGGGGGGGCTTAGGGCCCCAGTACTTC. Amino acid sequence: CASSFEWGGLGPQYF.